This TCR beta chain was obtained from a study of T cell repertoires in cytomegalovirus infection. Background on the study: TCR beta signatures that were public indicated CMV infection and matching HLA type.

Study results and caveats: CMV-specific TCR beta clonotypes restricted by HLA-C were the ones dominating the ex vivo response.

Germline assignment: CDR1 MGHDK and CDR2 SYGVNS. This CDR3 region has 13 residues. With 5 bases removed from V and 8 bases from J, the gap between germline ends came to 12 bases. In regard to this clonotype: Its antigen is unknown.

TCRdb re-called the reads through MiXCR, storing one row per CDR3 protein. The sample holds 150,000 to 200,000 distinct CDR3 sequences, approximately 15% seen once. Material: PBMCs. This clonotype was sampled from a human donor in good health (CMV status not recorded). Some clones in this sample may be carry-over from other donors' samples. The chain carries TRBV25-1 and TRBJ1-4; a possible D gene is TRBD1 (5 bases). As DNA, the CDR3 is TGTGCCAGCAGTCGGGACTGTAAGGAAAAACTGTTTTTT. This gives the protein CASSRDCKEKLFF.